The next 9 T cell receptor beta chains were all read from a single sample in a study of blood T cells in healthy people across ages (dated by TCRdb to between 2015 and 2016). The library was built by means of 5' RACE. The instrument was an Illumina HiSeq 2500. A second about 6 to 11 cycle PCR used a sample-barcoded 5' primer and a J-beta primer mix. TCRdb handled the public reads itself, with Q25 trimming in fastp and clone calling in MiXCR, and kept productive beta chains. For every CDR3 protein sequence, its rows merge into one entry that carries the most common genes and DNA. Recorded for this sample are roughly 800,000 distinct CDR3 sequences; roughly 53% of them occurred a single time. The ten largest make up around 41% of the sample. The material sequenced was blood. These receptors were obtained from an older man in good health.

The chain links TRBV9 to TRBJ2-3; tentatively, D is TRBD2 (5 bases). This CDR3 has 15 residues. V lost 4 bases, J lost 4 bases, and 16 bases lay in between. Germline V gene lookup returns CDR1 SGDLS and CDR2 YYNGEE. In DNA, the CDR3 is TGTGCCAGCAGCCCCCAGGACTTCATCGCAGATACGCAGTATTTT. As protein: CASSPQDFIADTQYF.

The table lists this clonotype with a few counts. The chain links TRBV14 to TRBJ2-4; D ambiguous. The CDR3 consists of 15 residues. V was cut by 0 bases and J by 3 bases, with 9 bases left in between. Looked up from germline, CDR1 is SGHDN and CDR2 is FVKESK. The CDR3 sequence: CASSQEDLGKNIQYF. The CDR3 coding sequence is TGTGCCAGCAGCCAAGAGGACCTAGGCAAAAACATTCAGTACTTC.

The CDR3 loop reads CSVSLGGGQTYEQYF. CDR3 nucleotide sequence: TGCAGCGTTTCTCTGGGGGGAGGCCAGACCTACGAGCAGTACTTC. The rearrangement joins TRBV29-1 to TRBJ2-4; weak D call: TRBD2 (6 bases). Near its end, the DNA agrees better with TRBJ2-7, so the J call may be wrong. This CDR3 contains 15 residues. Per the germline V gene, CDR1 is SQVTM and CDR2 is ANQGSEA.

The V call is TRBV10-3, the J call TRBJ2-3; 8 bases map to TRBD2. V lost 4 bases to trimming and J lost 14 bases; unmatched junction nucleotides: 20. This CDR3 is built from 16 residues. The germline V gene encodes CDR1 ENHRY and CDR2 SYGVKD. The CDR3 here is CAISGPAGTRERYAYF. The CDR3 region has the DNA TGTGCCATCAGTGGCCCTGCCGGGACTAGAGAAAGATACGCGTATTTT.

V usage is TRBV3-1 and J usage is TRBJ2-3; D unclear. Germline lookup yields CDR1 LGHDT and CDR2 YNNKEL (reference sequence). Trimming took 1 base from V and 14 from J, leaving 10 bases between them. The CDR3 is 11 residues long. The CDR3 bases are TGTGCCAGCAGCCAAGGCACATACGCGTATTTT. Protein: CASSQGTYAYF.

The chain joins TRBV5-1 to TRBJ2-7; tentative D call: TRBD1 (5 bases). The germline V gene has CDR1 SGHRS and CDR2 YFSETQ. V was shortened by 4 bases and J by 3 bases, with 14 bases between the two germline ends. The CDR3 has 14 amino acids. CDR3 protein: CASSVLGALYEQYF. Written as DNA, the CDR3 is TGCGCCAGCAGCGTCCTAGGGGCCCTCTACGAGCAGTACTTC.

This clonotype was detected a few times. V and J are TRBV18 and TRBJ2-7; 8 bases line up with TRBD1. V was clipped by 4 bases and J by 2 bases; unmatched bases: 10. Germline-derived CDR1 and CDR2 are KGHSH and LQKENI. The CDR3 is 16 amino acids. The CDR3 DNA reads TGTGCCAGCTCACGTACAACCGGGACAGGAGCCTACGAGCAGTACTTC. Translation: CASSRTTGTGAYEQYF.

The chain employs TRBV28 and TRBJ2-7; no clear D. The germline gives CDR1 MDHEN, CDR2 SYDVKM. The length of the CDR3 is 14 residues. The V gene lost 10 bases and the J gene lost 5 bases, with 21 bases spanning the gap. Written as DNA, the CDR3 is TGTGCCACAACAGCCCTCTCCGTTAGTGACGAGCAGTACTTC. Amino acids: CATTALSVSDEQYF. The full variable domain, completed using reference TRBV28 and TRBJ2-7, is DVKVTQSSRYLVKRTGEKVFLECVQDMDHENMFWYRQDPGLGLRLIYFSYDVKMKEKGDIPEGYSVSREKKERFSLILESASTNQTSMYLCATTALSVSDEQYFGPGTRLTVT.

The genes are TRBV12-3 or TRBV12-4 and TRBJ2-4; no firm D call. There are 14 residues in the CDR3. Trimming took off 3 bases at V and 9 bases at J, with 15 bases between the two ends. The CDR3, as DNA: TGTGCCAGCAGTTTTGGCACAGCTCTTGGCATTCAGTACTTC. This codes for CASSFGTALGIQYF.